The 22 T cell receptor beta chains listed next were all sequenced from one sample in a study of cytomegalovirus exposure and HLA in healthy donors. PCR employed 60 Vbeta and 13 Jbeta primers. The repertoire was sequenced with immunoSEQ multiplex PCR; TCRdb's copy has only in-frame clones and lacks some. The table lists 130,000 or so clones, around four fifths of them singletons. Material: PBMCs. All receptors come from a woman aged 40 to 55 in good health and CMV-seropositive.

The chain links TRBV29-1 to TRBJ1-2; weak D call: TRBD1 (5 bases). Germline CDR1 is SQVTM and CDR2 is ANQGSEA. V was shortened by 7 bases and J by 6 bases, with 15 bases between the two germline ends. The CDR3 length is 12 residues. The CDR3 DNA sequence: TGCAGCGCGGGGGAGGGCTCGGATGGCTACACCTTC. Translated: CSAGEGSDGYTF. Complete variable domain (other parts from reference TRBV29-1 and TRBJ1-2): SAVISQKPSRDICQRGTSLTIQCQVDSQVTMMFWYRQQPGQSLTLIATANQGSEATYESGFVIDKFPISRPNLTFSTLTVSNMSPEDSSIYLCSAGEGSDGYTFGSGTRLTVV.

This rearrangement joins TRBV27 to TRBJ1-5, with D uncertain. Germline V gene data show CDR1 as MNHEY and CDR2 as SMNVEV (reference sequence). Trimming removed 8 bases at V and 7 bases at J, with 12 bases between. CDR3 length equals 12 residues. As DNA, the CDR3 is TGTGCCAGCGGTCCGGGGAACCAGCCCCAGCATTTT. This gives the protein CASGPGNQPQHF.

The chain joins TRBV7-2 to TRBJ1-1; tentatively, D is TRBD1 (5 bases). Germline CDR1 SGHTA, CDR2 FQGNSA. The CDR3 covers 14 residues. Trimming took off 1 base at V and 3 bases at J, with 9 bases between the two ends. CDR3 DNA sequence: TGTGCCAGCAGCTTAGGAAGGGGCGACACTGAAGCTTTCTTT. This sequence encodes CASSLGRGDTEAFF.

CDR3 residues: CASSMGQGARQPQHF. The CDR3 DNA reads TGTGCCAGCAGCATGGGACAGGGGGCGCGTCAGCCCCAGCATTTT. V usage is TRBV7-2 and J usage is TRBJ1-5, with 12 bases aligning to TRBD1. CDR1 and CDR2 from the germline V gene are SGHTA and FQGNSA. The CDR3 consists of 15 residues. V was pared by 5 bases and J by 6 bases, with 5 bases of the junction left unmatched.

This clone was counted only a few times. One end of the junction fails to match germline, which may point to a read error. The chain recombines TRBV7-2 with TRBJ2-6; the D is unclear. The CDR3 contains 16 residues. Per germline, CDR1 SGHTA and CDR2 FQGNSA. The CDR3 loop reads CASSYPTASRANVLTF. The CDR3 DNA follows: TGTGCCAGCAGCTATCCAACAGCCTCTCGGGCCAACGTCCTGACTTTC.

The V gene is TRBV27, the J gene TRBJ2-7; 12 bases fit TRBD2. Germline V gives CDR1 MNHEY, CDR2 SMNVEV (reference sequence). This CDR3 region has 18 residues. V gave up 4 bases and J gave up 4 bases; unmatched junction bases: 14. CDR3: CASSSRTSGVGYGYEQYF. In DNA, the CDR3 is TGTGCCAGCAGTTCCAGGACTAGCGGGGTTGGGTACGGATACGAGCAGTACTTC.

The table lists this clone with a count of one. CDR3 DNA: TGTGCCAGCAGTTTATCGGCAGGGGGCGGATCCTACGAGCAGTACTTC. This encodes CASSLSAGGGSYEQYF. V and J are TRBV27 and TRBJ2-7; 8 nucleotides agree with TRBD1. The CDR3 runs to 16 residues. CDR1 MNHEY and CDR2 SMNVEV come from the germline V gene (reference sequence). The V segment lost 0 bases and the J segment 1 base; nucleotides outside the gene matches: 5.

The chain is built from TRBV30 and TRBJ1-4, with D perhaps matching TRBD1 (6 bases). Trimming pared 5 bases from V and 5 bases from J, leaving 15 bases between. The CDR3 loop spans 14 amino acids. The germline V gene has CDR1 GTSNPN and CDR2 SVGIG (reference sequence). In nucleotides, the CDR3 is TGTGCCTGGGCTGTAGACAGGTACAATGAAAAACTGTTTTTT. Protein product: CAWAVDRYNEKLFF.

The CDR3 loop reads CASSATSPSTDTQYF. The CDR3 DNA reads as TGTGCCAGCAGTGCCACTAGTCCTAGCACAGATACGCAGTATTTT. This sequence joins TRBV2 and TRBJ2-3; D perhaps matches TRBD2 (5 bases). V was pared by 4 bases and J by 0 bases, with 11 bases between. Germline CDR1 and CDR2: SNHLY and FYNNEI. This CDR3 has 15 amino acids.

The rearrangement joins TRBV7-6 to TRBJ1-6; no clear D. Germline CDR1 is SGHVS and CDR2 is FNYEAQ. The CDR3 extends over 12 amino acids. Trimming stripped 2 bases from V and 7 bases from J, with 3 bases between. In DNA, the CDR3 is TGTGCCAGCAGCTTACCAAATTCACCCCTCCACTTT. It is translated as CASSLPNSPLHF.

The chain has TRBV6-5 and TRBJ1-1; a possible D gene is TRBD1 (6 bases). This CDR3 contains 12 residues. Trimming removed 2 bases at V and 9 bases at J, with 10 bases between. CDR1 and CDR2 (germline): MNHEY, SVGAGI. CDR3 residues: CASSYRGSKAFF. The CDR3 coding sequence is TGTGCCAGCAGTTACAGGGGGAGCAAAGCTTTCTTT.

The CDR3 here is CASTPSSDYEQYF. As DNA, the CDR3 is TGTGCCAGCACACCAAGTAGCGATTACGAGCAGTACTTC. This chain connects TRBV6-6 to TRBJ2-7; a weak D match, TRBD2 (5 bases). This CDR3 has 13 residues. Germline V gene lookup returns CDR1 MNHNY and CDR2 SVGAGI (reference sequence). V was shortened by 7 bases and J by 4 bases, with 14 bases between the two germline ends.

This chain links TRBV2 with TRBJ1-5, with D possibly matching TRBD1 (5 bases). The germline V gene has CDR1 SNHLY and CDR2 FYNNEI. This CDR3 region has 15 residues. V was pared by 6 bases and J by 1 base, with 13 bases between. The CDR3 nucleotides are TGTGCCAGCAGCGTGGAGGGGTCCAGCAATCAGCCCCAGCATTTT. Protein product: CASSVEGSSNQPQHF. The complete variable domain, with remaining parts taken from reference TRBV2 and TRBJ1-5, reads EPEVTQTPSHQVTQMGQEVILRCVPISNHLYFYWYRQILGQKVEFLVSFYNNEISEKSEIFDDQFSVERPDGSNFTLKIRSTKLEDSAMYFCASSVEGSSNQPQHFGDGTRLSIL.

The chain employs TRBV7-2 and TRBJ2-2; D possibly corresponds to TRBD1 (5 bases). The CDR3 has 17 amino acids. Trimming removed 1 base from V and 6 bases from J, with 18 bases in between. Germline values: CDR1 SGHTA, CDR2 FQGNSA. CDR3 residues: CASSLVEWQGSPGELFF. The CDR3 region has the DNA TGTGCCAGCAGCTTAGTAGAGTGGCAGGGAAGTCCCGGGGAGCTGTTTTTT.

The chain couples TRBV4-3 to TRBJ2-7, with 10 bases aligning to TRBD1. Germline V gene lookup returns CDR1 LGHNA and CDR2 YSLEER. Trimming took 0 bases from V and 5 from J; bases not matched to a gene: 25. The CDR3 totals 22 residues. The CDR3 region has the DNA TGCGCCAGCAGCCAAGATTTTTCTCGGGGACAGGGGTTCGGCGTTAGGTTCGACGAGCAGTACTTC. Its translation: CASSQDFSRGQGFGVRFDEQYF.

This chain connects TRBV7-9 to TRBJ1-4; 9 bases line up with TRBD1. Germline CDR1 reads SEHNR; CDR2 reads FQNEAQ (reference sequence). This CDR3 comprises 13 residues. The ends lost 6 bases at V and 7 bases at J; junction bases unmatched: 3. The CDR3, as DNA: TGTGCCAGCAGTACAGGGGGCGTTGAAAAACTGTTTTTT. Its protein product is CASSTGGVEKLFF.

V usage is TRBV25-1 and J usage is TRBJ2-7; 7 nucleotides agree with TRBD2. Unmatched junction bases numbered 4, after V lost 8 bases and J lost 3 bases. Germline V gene sequence: CDR1 MGHDK, CDR2 SYGVNS. This CDR3 has 12 residues. The DNA for the CDR3 is TGTGCCAGCGAAGGGAGGGGCTACGAGCAGTACTTC. It is translated as CASEGRGYEQYF.

This sequence joins TRBV18 and TRBJ1-4; 7 bases agree with TRBD1. Germline V lookup: CDR1 KGHSH, CDR2 LQKENI. The CDR3 is 15 residues long. Trimming took 4 bases from V and 5 from J; bases not matched to a gene: 7. The CDR3, as DNA: TGTGCCAGCTCACTGCCGGGACAGACAAATGAAAAACTGTTTTTT. Translating it yields CASSLPGQTNEKLFF.

The chain employs TRBV15 and TRBJ1-1; 7 bases match TRBD1. The CDR3 runs to 16 residues. The junction had 9 bases not matched to a gene; V was cut back by 1 base and J by 4 bases. Germline V lookup: CDR1 LNHNV, CDR2 YYDKDF (reference sequence). CDR3 protein: CATSRGQGSKSTEAFF. The CDR3 bases are TGTGCCACCAGCAGAGGACAGGGAAGTAAGAGCACTGAAGCTTTCTTT.

The chain uses TRBV7-3 and TRBJ1-1, with TRBD1 as a possible D gene (6 bases). V was shortened by 5 bases and J by 1 base, with 14 bases between the two germline ends. The CDR3 contains 15 residues. The V gene's germline CDR1 is SGHTA and CDR2 FQGTGA. CDR3 sequence: CASSEAGVGNTEAFF. The CDR3 DNA follows: TGTGCCAGCAGCGAGGCAGGGGTGGGGAACACTGAAGCTTTCTTT. Combining the CDR3 with reference TRBV7-3 and TRBJ1-1 gives the whole variable domain GAGVSQTPSNKVTEKGKYVELRCDPISGHTALYWYRQSLGQGPEFLIYFQGTGAADDSGLPNDRFFAVRPEGSVSTLKIQRTERGDSAVYLCASSEAGVGNTEAFFGQGTRLTVV.

This chain joins TRBV30 and TRBJ2-1; 8 nucleotides agree with TRBD2. Trimming cost V 3 bases and J 6 bases; bases outside gene matches: 10. CDR1 GTSNPN and CDR2 SVGIG come from the germline V gene (reference sequence). The CDR3 loop spans 15 amino acids. The CDR3 DNA follows: TGTGCCTGGAGGTCGACTAGCGCGACCCCCAATGAGCAGTTCTTC. Encoded protein: CAWRSTSATPNEQFF.

This sequence joins TRBV7-2 and TRBJ1-5, with D uncertain. Germline CDR1 SGHTA, CDR2 FQGNSA. The germline V and J ends were trimmed by 1 base and 4 bases, with 8 bases remaining between them. This CDR3 has 14 residues. CDR3 protein: CASSLVPLNQPQHF. CDR3 sequence (DNA): TGTGCCAGCAGCTTAGTTCCGCTAAATCAGCCCCAGCATTTT.